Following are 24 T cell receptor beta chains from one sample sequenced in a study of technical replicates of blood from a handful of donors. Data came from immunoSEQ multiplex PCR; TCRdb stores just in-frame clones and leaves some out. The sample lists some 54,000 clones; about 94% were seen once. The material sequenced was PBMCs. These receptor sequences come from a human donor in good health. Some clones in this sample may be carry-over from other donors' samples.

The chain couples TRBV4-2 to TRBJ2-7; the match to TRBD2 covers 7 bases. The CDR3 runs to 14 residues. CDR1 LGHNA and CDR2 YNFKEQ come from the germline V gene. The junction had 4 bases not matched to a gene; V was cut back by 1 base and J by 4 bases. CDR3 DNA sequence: TGTGCCAGCAGCCAAGCCCCTAGCGGTTACGAGCAGTACTTC. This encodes CASSQAPSGYEQYF.

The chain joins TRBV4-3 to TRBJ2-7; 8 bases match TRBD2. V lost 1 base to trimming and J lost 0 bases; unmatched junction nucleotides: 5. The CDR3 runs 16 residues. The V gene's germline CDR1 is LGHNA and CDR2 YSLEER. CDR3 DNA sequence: TGCGCCAGCAGCCAAGCGGGGGGGAGAGGCTCCTACGAGCAGTACTTC. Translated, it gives CASSQAGGRGSYEQYF.

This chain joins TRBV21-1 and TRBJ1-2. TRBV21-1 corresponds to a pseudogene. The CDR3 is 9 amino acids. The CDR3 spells CASSTPPTF. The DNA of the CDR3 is TGTGCCAGCAGCACTCCCCCCACCTTC.

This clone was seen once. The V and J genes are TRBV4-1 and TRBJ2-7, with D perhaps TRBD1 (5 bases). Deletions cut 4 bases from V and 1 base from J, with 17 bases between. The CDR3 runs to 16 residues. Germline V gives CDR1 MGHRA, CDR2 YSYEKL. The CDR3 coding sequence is TGCGCCAGCAGCCCGTTCCCCCCCCCAGGGTCCTACGAGCAGTACTTC. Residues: CASSPFPPPGSYEQYF.

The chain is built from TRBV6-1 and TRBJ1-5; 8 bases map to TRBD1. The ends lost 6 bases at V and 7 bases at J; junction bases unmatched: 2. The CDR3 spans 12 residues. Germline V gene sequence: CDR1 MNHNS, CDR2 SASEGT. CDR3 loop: CASRGQGQPQHF. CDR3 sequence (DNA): TGTGCCAGCAGAGGACAGGGACAGCCCCAGCATTTT.

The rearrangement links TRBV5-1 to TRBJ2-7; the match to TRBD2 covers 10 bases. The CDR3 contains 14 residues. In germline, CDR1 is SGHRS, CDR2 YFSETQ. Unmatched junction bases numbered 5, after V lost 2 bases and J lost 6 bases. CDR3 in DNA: TGCGCCAGCAGCTTCCTAGCGGGGGAGGGCGAGCAGTACTTC. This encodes CASSFLAGEGEQYF. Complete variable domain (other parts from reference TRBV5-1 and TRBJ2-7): KAGVTQTPRYLIKTRGQQVTLSCSPISGHRSVSWYQQTPGQGLQFLFEYFSETQRNKGNFPGRFSGRQFSNSRSEMNVSTLELGDSALYLCASSFLAGEGEQYFGPGTRLTVT.

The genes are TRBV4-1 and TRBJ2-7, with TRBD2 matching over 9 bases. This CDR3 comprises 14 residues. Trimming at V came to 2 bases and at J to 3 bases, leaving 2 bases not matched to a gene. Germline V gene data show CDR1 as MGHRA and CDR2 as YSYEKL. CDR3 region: CASSQLLAGYEQYF. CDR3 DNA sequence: TGCGCCAGCAGCCAACTACTAGCGGGCTACGAGCAGTACTTC.

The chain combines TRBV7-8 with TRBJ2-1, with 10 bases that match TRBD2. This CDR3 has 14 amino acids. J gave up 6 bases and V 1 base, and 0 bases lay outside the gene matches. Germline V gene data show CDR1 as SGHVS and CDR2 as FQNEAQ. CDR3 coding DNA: TGTGCCAGCAGCTTAGGGACTAGCGGCAATGAGCAGTTCTTC. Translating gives CASSLGTSGNEQFF.

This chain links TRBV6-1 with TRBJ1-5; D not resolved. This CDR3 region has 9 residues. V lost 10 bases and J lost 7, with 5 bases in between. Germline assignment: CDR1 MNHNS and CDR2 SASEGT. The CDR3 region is CATGQPQHF. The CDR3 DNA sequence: TGTGCCACGGGACAGCCCCAGCATTTT.

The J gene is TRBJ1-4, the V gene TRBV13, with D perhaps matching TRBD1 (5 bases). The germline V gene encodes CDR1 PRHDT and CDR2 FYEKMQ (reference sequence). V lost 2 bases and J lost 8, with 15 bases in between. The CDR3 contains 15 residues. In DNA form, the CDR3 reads TGTGCCAGCAGCTTAAGACAGCCCTCTGGGGAAAAACTGTTTTTT. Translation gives CASSLRQPSGEKLFF.

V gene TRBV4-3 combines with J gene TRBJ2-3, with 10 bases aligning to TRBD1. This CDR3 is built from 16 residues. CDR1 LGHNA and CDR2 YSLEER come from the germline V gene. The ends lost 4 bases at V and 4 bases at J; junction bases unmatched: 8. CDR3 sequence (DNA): TGCGCCAGCAGCCCTAGCTGGACAGGGGGTCCAGATACGCAGTATTTT. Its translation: CASSPSWTGGPDTQYF.

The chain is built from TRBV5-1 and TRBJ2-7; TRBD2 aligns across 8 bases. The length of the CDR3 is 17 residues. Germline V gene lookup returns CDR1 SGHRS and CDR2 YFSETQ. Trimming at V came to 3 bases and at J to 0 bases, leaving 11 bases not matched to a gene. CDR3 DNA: TGCGCCAGCAGCTCCCACCGACTAGCGCCCCGCTCCTACGAGCAGTACTTC. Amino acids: CASSSHRLAPRSYEQYF.

The CDR3 here is CASTGGRWETQYF. DNA of the CDR3: TGTGCCAGCACCGGGGGGCGCTGGGAGACCCAGTACTTC. The V call is TRBV5-6, the J call TRBJ2-5; D is perhaps TRBD2 (7 bases). Per germline, CDR1 SGHDT and CDR2 YYEEEE. This CDR3 spans 13 amino acids. V lost 6 bases and J 5 bases, leaving 14 bases between the germline ends. Full variable domain (remainder filled in from reference TRBV5-6 and TRBJ2-5): DAGVTQSPTHLIKTRGQQVTLRCSPKSGHDTVSWYQQALGQGPQFIFQYYEEEERQRGNFPDRFSGHQFPNYSSELNVNALLLGDSALYLCASTGGRWETQYFGPGTRLLVL.

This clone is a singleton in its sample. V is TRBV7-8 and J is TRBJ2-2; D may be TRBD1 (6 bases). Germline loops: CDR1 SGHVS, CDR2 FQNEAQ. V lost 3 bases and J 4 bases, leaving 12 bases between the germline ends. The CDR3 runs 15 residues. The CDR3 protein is CASSFGQMGTGELFF. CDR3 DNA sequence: TGTGCCAGCAGCTTCGGACAGATGGGCACCGGGGAGCTGTTTTTT.

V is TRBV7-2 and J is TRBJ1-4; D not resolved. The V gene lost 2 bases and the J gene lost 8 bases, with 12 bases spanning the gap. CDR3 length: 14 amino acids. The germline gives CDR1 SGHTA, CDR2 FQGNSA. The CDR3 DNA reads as TGTGCCAGCAGCTTAAACGGAGGAAGGGAAAAACTGTTTTTT. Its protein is CASSLNGGREKLFF.

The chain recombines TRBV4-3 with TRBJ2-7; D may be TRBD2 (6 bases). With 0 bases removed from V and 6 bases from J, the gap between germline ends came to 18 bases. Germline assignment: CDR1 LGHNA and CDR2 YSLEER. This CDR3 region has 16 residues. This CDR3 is CASSQERTLGGAEQYF. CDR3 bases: TGCGCCAGCAGCCAAGAACGGACCCTCGGCGGGGCCGAGCAGTACTTC.

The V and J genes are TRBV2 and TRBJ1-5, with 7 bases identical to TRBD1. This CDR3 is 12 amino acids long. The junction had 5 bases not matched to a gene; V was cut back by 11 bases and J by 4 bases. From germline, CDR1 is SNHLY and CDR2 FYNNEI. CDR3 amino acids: CAGGTANQPQHF. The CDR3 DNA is TGTGCCGGAGGGACAGCTAATCAGCCCCAGCATTTT.

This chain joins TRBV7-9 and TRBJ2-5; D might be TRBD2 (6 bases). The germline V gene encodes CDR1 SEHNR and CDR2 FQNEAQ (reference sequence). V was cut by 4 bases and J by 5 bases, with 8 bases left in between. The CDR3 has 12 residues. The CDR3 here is CASSWGEETQYF. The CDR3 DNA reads TGTGCCAGCAGCTGGGGGGAGGAGACCCAGTACTTC.

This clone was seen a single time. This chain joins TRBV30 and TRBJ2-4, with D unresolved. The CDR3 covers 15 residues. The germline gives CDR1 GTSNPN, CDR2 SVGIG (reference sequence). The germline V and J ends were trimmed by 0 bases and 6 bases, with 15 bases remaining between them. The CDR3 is CAWSVPAGFGNIQYF. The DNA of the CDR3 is TGTGCCTGGAGTGTACCCGCAGGTTTCGGAAACATTCAGTACTTC.

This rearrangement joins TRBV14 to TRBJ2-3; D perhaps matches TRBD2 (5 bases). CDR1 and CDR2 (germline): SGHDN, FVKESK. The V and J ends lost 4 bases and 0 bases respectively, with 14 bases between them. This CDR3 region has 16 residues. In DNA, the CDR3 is TGTGCCAGCAGCCTATTTGGGGAGACTAGCACAGATACGCAGTATTTT. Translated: CASSLFGETSTDTQYF.

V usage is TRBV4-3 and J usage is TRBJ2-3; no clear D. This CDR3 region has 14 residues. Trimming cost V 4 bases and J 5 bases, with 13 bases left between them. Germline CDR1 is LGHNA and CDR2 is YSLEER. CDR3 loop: CASSPFLVGDTQYF. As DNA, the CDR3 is TGCGCCAGCAGCCCCTTTCTAGTAGGAGATACGCAGTATTTT.

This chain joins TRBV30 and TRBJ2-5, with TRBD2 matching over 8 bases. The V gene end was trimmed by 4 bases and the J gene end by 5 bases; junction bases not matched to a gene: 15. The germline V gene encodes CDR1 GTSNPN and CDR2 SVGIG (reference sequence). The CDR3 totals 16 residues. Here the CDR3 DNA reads TGTGCCTGGACTCGCGGTTCTAGCGGGTTGTATGAGACCCAGTACTTC. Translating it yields CAWTRGSSGLYETQYF.

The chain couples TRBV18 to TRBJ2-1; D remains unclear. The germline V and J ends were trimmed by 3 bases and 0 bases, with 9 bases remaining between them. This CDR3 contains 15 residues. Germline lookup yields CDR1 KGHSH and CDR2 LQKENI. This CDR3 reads CASSPQYSSYNEQFF. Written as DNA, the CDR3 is TGTGCCAGCTCACCTCAATATAGCTCCTACAATGAGCAGTTCTTC.

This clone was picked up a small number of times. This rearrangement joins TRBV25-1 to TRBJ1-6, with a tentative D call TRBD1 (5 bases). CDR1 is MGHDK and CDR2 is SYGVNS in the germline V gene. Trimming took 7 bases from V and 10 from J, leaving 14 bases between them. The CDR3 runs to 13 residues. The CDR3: CASTALRGSPLHF. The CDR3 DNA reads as TGTGCCAGCACCGCCCTTAGGGGCTCACCCCTCCACTTT.